This is a list of T cell receptor beta chains from one sample in a study of molecular identifiers for immune sequencing clone quantification. TCRdb reanalysed the PCR reads using MiXCR and keeps one entry per CDR3 protein. This sample yields about half a million distinct CDR3 sequences, of which around 23% are seen a single time; around 0.8% belongs to the top ten. Sequenced: naive CD8+ T cells from blood, with Jurkat cell RNA spiked in. The source of these receptors is a human donor in good health. Some libraries in this study had Jurkat cell RNA spiked in. Each CDR3 is given with its conserved first and last residue. D genes are given only for firm matches. Size is stated for part of the rows, as once, few or many counts, or as a class when the clone is expanded.

V,D,size,J,CDR3,DNA
TRBV29-1,-,many,TRBJ1-2,CSVELRAGADFGYTF,TGCAGCGTTGAATTAAGGGCGGGGGCAGATTTTGGCTACACCTTC
TRBV7-6,TRBD1,-,TRBJ2-3,CASRLGLQGAPDTQYF,TGTGCCAGCAGGTTAGGATTACAGGGGGCCCCAGATACGCAGTATTTT
TRBV6-2/TRBV6-3,-,many,TRBJ1-1,CASMDRVQAFF,TGTGCCAGCATGGATCGGGTCCAAGCTTTCTTT
TRBV7-9,-,-,TRBJ1-3,CASSSYQGYSGNTIYF,TGTGCCAGCAGCTCATACCAGGGGTACTCTGGAAACACCATATATTTT
TRBV20-1,-,many,TRBJ2-7,CSARAETGFPYEQYF,TGCAGTGCTAGGGCCGAAACAGGGTTTCCCTACGAGCAGTACTTC
TRBV7-2,-,-,TRBJ2-3,CASSLGWTPATDTQYF,TGTGCCAGCAGCTTAGGATGGACTCCGGCCACAGATACGCAGTATTTT
TRBV19,-,-,TRBJ2-2,CASMVTDLTGELFF,TGTGCCAGTATGGTGACAGATTTGACCGGGGAGCTGTTTTTT
TRBV5-1,TRBD1,many,TRBJ2-3,CASSVGQGYTDTQYF,TGCGCCAGCAGCGTCGGACAGGGTTACACAGATACGCAGTATTTT
TRBV2,-,few,TRBJ2-7,CASSDWKRHEQYF,TGTGCCAGCAGTGATTGGAAGCGTCACGAGCAGTACTTC
TRBV13,TRBD2,few,TRBJ2-1,CASTPGLATYNEQFF,TGTGCCAGCACCCCCGGACTAGCGACTTACAATGAGCAGTTCTTC
TRBV5-5,TRBD1,few,TRBJ1-2,CASSSRATGGALYGYTF,TGTGCCAGCAGCTCCCGGGCGACAGGGGGCGCGCTCTATGGCTACACCTTC
TRBV3-1,-,many,TRBJ1-6,CASSLKIGQGWNSPLHF,TGTGCCAGCAGCCTGAAGATCGGGCAGGGATGGAATTCACCCCTCCACTTT
TRBV5-3,TRBD2,few,TRBJ2-5,CASSSGGLAGGPQTQYF,TGTGCCAGCAGCTCCGGGGGACTAGCGGGAGGGCCCCAGACCCAGTACTTC
TRBV6-2/TRBV6-3,-,few,TRBJ2-5,CASSYSADGGQETQYF,TGTGCCAGCAGTTACTCGGCGGACGGAGGGCAGGAGACCCAGTACTTC
TRBV27,-,few,TRBJ1-6,CASSLTADSPLHF,TGTGCCAGCAGTTTAACAGCGGATTCACCCCTCCACTTT
TRBV7-8,TRBD2,few,TRBJ2-5,CASSSRLAGVWETQYF,TGTGCCAGCAGCTCACGACTAGCGGGGGTCTGGGAGACCCAGTACTTC
TRBV11-3,-,few,TRBJ2-2,CASSLDRIGNTGELFF,TGTGCCAGCAGCTTAGATCGAATAGGGAACACCGGGGAGCTGTTTTTT
TRBV20-1,-,few,TRBJ2-7,CSARARGVPYEQYF,TGCAGTGCTAGGGCCAGGGGGGTTCCCTACGAGCAGTACTTC
TRBV7-2,TRBD2,few,TRBJ2-7,CASSLAFGRESYEQYF,TGTGCCAGCAGCTTAGCGTTCGGGCGGGAGTCATACGAGCAGTACTTC
TRBV5-5,-,many,TRBJ2-3,CASSLGTTSTDTQYF,TGTGCCAGCAGCTTGGGGACCACTAGCACAGATACGCAGTATTTT
TRBV7-2,-,few,TRBJ2-1,CASTPGVMNEQFF,TGTGCCAGCACCCCCGGGGTTATGAATGAGCAGTTCTTC
TRBV29-1,-,many,TRBJ2-7,CSGWPRSEGYEQYF,TGCAGCGGGTGGCCGCGTTCCGAAGGGTACGAGCAGTACTTC
TRBV6-2/TRBV6-3,TRBD2,-,TRBJ2-5,CASRPIGDYTQEPQYF,TGTGCCAGCAGACCCATAGGGGACTATACACAAGAGCCCCAGTACTTC
TRBV19,TRBD1,many,TRBJ2-7,CASSTWDRGYEQYF,TGTGCCAGTAGTACCTGGGACAGGGGCTACGAGCAGTACTTC
TRBV20-1,TRBD2,few,TRBJ2-4,CSVQEILAGGQGDIQYF,TGCAGTGTCCAAGAGATACTAGCGGGAGGCCAGGGGGACATTCAGTACTTC
TRBV28,-,-,TRBJ2-7,CASSFRGEVSYEQYF,TGTGCCAGCAGTTTCCGAGGGGAGGTTTCCTACGAGCAGTACTTC
TRBV7-9,-,many,TRBJ2-5,CASSLQEEETQYF,TGTGCCAGCAGCTTACAGGAGGAGGAGACCCAGTACTTC
TRBV10-2,-,-,TRBJ1-5,CASSTLAASNQPQHF,TGCGCCAGCAGTACGCTGGCAGCTAGCAATCAGCCCCAGCATTTT
TRBV4-1,TRBD1,-,TRBJ2-7,CASSHRTGGHYEQYF,TGCGCCAGCAGCCACCGGACAGGGGGGCATTACGAGCAGTACTTC
TRBV24-1,-,-,TRBJ2-1,CATSDFQQTGQFF,TGTGCCACCAGTGATTTTCAACAGACAGGGCAGTTCTTC
TRBV6-6,-,many,TRBJ2-5,CATLAGETQYF,TGTGCCACCCTCGCGGGGGAGACCCAGTACTTC
TRBV21-1,-,-,TRBJ2-3,CASSGQSGSTSTDTQYF,TGTGCCAGCAGCGGTCAGTCTGGCAGTACGAGCACAGATACGCAGTATTTT
TRBV27,-,-,TRBJ2-7,CASSLSVATAYEQYF,TGTGCCAGCAGTTTATCAGTTGCGACAGCCTACGAGCAGTACTTC
TRBV20-1,TRBD1,-,TRBJ2-7,CSARAMDRGIVQYF,TGCAGTGCTAGAGCAATGGACAGGGGGATAGTGCAGTACTTC
TRBV4-3,-,-,TRBJ2-1,CASSPWRGDAYNEQFF,TGCGCCAGCAGCCCCTGGAGGGGAGACGCCTACAATGAGCAGTTCTTC
TRBV27,TRBD2,few,TRBJ2-5,CASSPRGGGSAYF,TGTGCCAGCAGTCCCCGCGGTGGCGGGAGCGCGTACTTC
TRBV28,TRBD1,many,TRBJ1-6,CASKVTGGTSPLHF,TGTGCCAGCAAAGTTACAGGGGGCACTTCACCCCTCCACTTT
TRBV6-2/TRBV6-3,-,-,TRBJ2-2,CASSYDRTRAGRNTGELFF,TGTGCCAGCAGTTACGATCGGACCCGTGCGGGGAGGAACACCGGGGAGCTGTTTTTT
TRBV29-1,-,many,TRBJ2-7,CSVEAPQGVGEQYF,TGCAGCGTTGAGGCCCCCCAGGGTGTGGGCGAGCAGTACTTC
TRBV11-3,-,-,TRBJ2-2,CASSLGPTGTENTGELFF,TGTGCCAGCAGCTTAGGCCCAACCGGGACGGAGAACACCGGGGAGCTGTTTTTT
TRBV11-3,-,-,TRBJ2-7,CASSYLGGGEQYF,TGTGCCAGCAGCTACTTAGGGGGTGGCGAGCAGTACTTC
TRBV19,-,-,TRBJ2-6,CASSPGSGADVLTF,TGTGCCAGTAGTCCAGGGTCCGGGGCCGACGTCCTGACTTTC
TRBV12-3/TRBV12-4,TRBD1,-,TRBJ2-2,CASSGDRGLAGELFF,TGTGCCAGCAGTGGGGACAGGGGGCTCGCCGGGGAGCTGTTTTTT
TRBV27,TRBD2,-,TRBJ2-3,CASSSFLLAGASTDTQYF,TGTGCCAGCAGTTCTTTCCTCCTAGCGGGGGCAAGCACAGATACGCAGTATTTT
TRBV13,TRBD2,many,TRBJ2-1,CASSSVEAGGHVNEQFF,TGTGCCAGCAGCTCCGTTGAGGCGGGGGGACATGTGAATGAGCAGTTCTTC
TRBV6-2/TRBV6-3,-,few,TRBJ2-7,CASSWTSAYEQYF,TGTGCCAGCAGTTGGACCTCCGCCTACGAGCAGTACTTC
TRBV19,-,few,TRBJ2-5,CASMWDNQETQYF,TGTGCCAGTATGTGGGACAACCAAGAGACCCAGTACTTC
TRBV2,-,-,TRBJ1-2,CATDQGQGYGYTF,TGTGCCACCGACCAGGGGCAGGGCTATGGCTACACCTTC
TRBV4-3,-,-,TRBJ1-6,CASSREAGDNSPLHF,TGCGCCAGCAGCCGAGAGGCAGGGGATAATTCACCCCTCCACTTT
TRBV7-9,-,few,TRBJ1-2,CASSEPYLGANYGYTF,TGTGCCAGCAGCGAGCCCTACTTAGGGGCAAACTATGGCTACACCTTC
TRBV20-1,-,-,TRBJ1-1,CSAPSRGTEAFF,TGCAGTGCCCCATCCCGGGGTACTGAAGCTTTCTTT
TRBV2,-,few,TRBJ2-1,CASRDNEQFF,TGTGCCAGCAGGGACAATGAGCAGTTCTTC
TRBV20-1,-,many,TRBJ1-1,CSASPGLNTEAFF,TGCAGTGCTAGTCCAGGTCTGAACACTGAAGCTTTCTTT
TRBV19,-,few,TRBJ2-3,CASSPQGPDTQYF,TGTGCCAGTAGTCCTCAGGGCCCAGATACGCAGTATTTT
TRBV6-2/TRBV6-3,TRBD1,many,TRBJ2-7,CASTYRGNSYEQYF,TGTGCCAGCACATACAGGGGGAATTCCTACGAGCAGTACTTC